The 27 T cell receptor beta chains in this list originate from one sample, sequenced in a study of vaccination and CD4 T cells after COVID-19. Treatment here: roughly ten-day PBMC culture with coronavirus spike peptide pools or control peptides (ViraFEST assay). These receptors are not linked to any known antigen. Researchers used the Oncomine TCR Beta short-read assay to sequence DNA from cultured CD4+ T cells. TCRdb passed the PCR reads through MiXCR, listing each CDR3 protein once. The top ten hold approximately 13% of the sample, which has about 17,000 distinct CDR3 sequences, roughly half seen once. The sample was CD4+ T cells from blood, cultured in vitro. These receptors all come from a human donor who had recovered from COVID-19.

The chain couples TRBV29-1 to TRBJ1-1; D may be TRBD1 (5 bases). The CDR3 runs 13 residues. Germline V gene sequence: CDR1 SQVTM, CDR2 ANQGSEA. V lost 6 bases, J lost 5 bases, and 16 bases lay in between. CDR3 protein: CSVAGRPGTEAFF. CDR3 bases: TGCAGCGTAGCTGGAAGGCCAGGGACTGAAGCTTTCTTT.

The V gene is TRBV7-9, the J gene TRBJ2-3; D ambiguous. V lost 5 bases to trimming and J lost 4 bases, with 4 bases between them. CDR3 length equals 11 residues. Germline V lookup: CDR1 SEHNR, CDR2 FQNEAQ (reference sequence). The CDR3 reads CASSPADTQYF. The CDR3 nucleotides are TGTGCCAGCAGCCCCGCAGATACGCAGTATTTT.

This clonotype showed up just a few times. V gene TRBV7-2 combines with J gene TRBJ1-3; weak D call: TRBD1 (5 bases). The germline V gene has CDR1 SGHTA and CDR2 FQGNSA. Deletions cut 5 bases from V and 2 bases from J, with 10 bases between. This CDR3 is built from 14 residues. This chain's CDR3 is CASSPQGAGNTIYF. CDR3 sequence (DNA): TGTGCCAGCAGCCCACAAGGGGCTGGAAACACCATATATTTT. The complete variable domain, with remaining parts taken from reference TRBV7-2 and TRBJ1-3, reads GAGVSQSPSNKVTEKGKDVELRCDPISGHTALYWYRQSLGQGLEFLIYFQGNSAPDKSGLPSDRFSAERTGGSVSTLTIQRTQQEDSAVYLCASSPQGAGNTIYFGEGSWLTVV.

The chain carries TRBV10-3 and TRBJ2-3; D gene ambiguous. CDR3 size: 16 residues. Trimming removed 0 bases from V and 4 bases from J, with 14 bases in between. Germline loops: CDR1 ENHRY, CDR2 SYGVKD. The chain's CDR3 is CAISESRLNGSDTQYF. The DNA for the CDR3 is TGTGCCATCAGTGAGTCGAGGTTAAACGGGTCAGATACGCAGTATTTT.

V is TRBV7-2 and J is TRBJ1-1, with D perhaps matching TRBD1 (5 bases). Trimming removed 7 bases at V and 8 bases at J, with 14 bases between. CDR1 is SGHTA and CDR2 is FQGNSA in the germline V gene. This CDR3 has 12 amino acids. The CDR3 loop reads CASTPRGGEAFF. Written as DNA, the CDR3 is TGTGCCAGCACCCCCCGGGGGGGAGAAGCTTTCTTT.

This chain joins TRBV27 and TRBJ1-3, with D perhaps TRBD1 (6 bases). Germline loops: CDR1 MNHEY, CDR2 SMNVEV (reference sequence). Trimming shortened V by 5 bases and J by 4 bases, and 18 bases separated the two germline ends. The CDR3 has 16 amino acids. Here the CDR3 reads CASSQGQKESGNTIYF. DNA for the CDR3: TGTGCCAGCAGTCAGGGACAAAAGGAATCAGGAAACACCATATATTTT.

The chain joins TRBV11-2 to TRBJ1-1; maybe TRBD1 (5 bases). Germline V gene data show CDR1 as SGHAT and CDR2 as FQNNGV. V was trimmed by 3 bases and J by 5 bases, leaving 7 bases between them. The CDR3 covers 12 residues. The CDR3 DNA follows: TGTGCCAGCAGCTTTGGGGGGACTGAAGCTTTCTTT. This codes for CASSFGGTEAFF.

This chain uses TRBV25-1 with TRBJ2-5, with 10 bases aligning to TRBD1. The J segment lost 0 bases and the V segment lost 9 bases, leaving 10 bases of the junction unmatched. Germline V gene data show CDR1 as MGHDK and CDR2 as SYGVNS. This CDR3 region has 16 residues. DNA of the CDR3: TGTGCCAGACCTGGCGAGACAGGGGGCTACCAAGAGACCCAGTACTTC. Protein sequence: CARPGETGGYQETQYF.

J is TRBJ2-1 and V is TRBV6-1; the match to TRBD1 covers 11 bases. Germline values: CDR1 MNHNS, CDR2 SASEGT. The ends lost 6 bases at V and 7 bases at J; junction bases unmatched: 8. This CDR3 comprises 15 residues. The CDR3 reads CASSSGQGARNEQFF. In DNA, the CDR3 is TGTGCCAGCAGCTCTGGACAGGGGGCGAGGAATGAGCAGTTCTTC.

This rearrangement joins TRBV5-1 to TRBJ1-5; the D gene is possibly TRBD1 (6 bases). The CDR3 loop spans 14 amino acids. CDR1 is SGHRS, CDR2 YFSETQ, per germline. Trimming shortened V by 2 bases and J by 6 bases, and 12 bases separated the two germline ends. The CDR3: CASSFAQGGQPQHF. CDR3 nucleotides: TGCGCCAGCAGCTTTGCACAGGGTGGTCAGCCCCAGCATTTT.

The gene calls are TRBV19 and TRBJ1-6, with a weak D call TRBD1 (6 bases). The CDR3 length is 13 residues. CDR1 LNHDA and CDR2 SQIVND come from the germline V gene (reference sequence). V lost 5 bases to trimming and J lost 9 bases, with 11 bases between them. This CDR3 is CASSEGGGSPLHF. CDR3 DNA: TGTGCCAGTAGTGAAGGGGGGGGTTCACCCCTCCACTTT. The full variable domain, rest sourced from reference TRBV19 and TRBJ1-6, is DGGITQSPKYLFRKEGQNVTLSCEQNLNHDAMYWYRQDPGQGLRLIYYSQIVNDFQKGDIAEGYSVSREKKESFPLTVTSAQKNPTAFYLCASSEGGGSPLHFGNGTRLTVT.

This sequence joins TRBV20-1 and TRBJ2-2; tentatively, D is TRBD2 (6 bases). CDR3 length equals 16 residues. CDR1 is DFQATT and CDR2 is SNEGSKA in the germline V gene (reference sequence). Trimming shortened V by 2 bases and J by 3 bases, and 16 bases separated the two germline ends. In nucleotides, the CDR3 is TGCAGTGCTAGATTTCCGGGACTGAGGGACACCGGGGAGCTGTTTTTT. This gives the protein CSARFPGLRDTGELFF.

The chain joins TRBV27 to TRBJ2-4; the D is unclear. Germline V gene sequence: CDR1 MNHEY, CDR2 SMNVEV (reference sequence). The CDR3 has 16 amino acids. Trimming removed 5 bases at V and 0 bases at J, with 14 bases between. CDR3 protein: CASSLDGWIAKNIQYF. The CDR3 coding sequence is TGTGCCAGCAGTCTAGACGGGTGGATAGCCAAAAACATTCAGTACTTC.

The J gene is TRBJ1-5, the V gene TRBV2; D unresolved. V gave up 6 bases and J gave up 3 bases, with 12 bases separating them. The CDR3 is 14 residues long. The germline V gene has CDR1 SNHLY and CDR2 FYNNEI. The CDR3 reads CASSVSGVNQPQHF. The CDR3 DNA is TGTGCCAGCAGCGTCTCAGGTGTCAATCAGCCCCAGCATTTT.

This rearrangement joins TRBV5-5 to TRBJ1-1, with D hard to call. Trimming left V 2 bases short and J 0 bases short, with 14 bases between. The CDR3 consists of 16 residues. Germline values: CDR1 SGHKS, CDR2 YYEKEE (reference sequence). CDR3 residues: CASSLEDPPMNTEAFF. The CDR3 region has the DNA TGTGCCAGCAGCTTAGAGGACCCCCCAATGAACACTGAAGCTTTCTTT.

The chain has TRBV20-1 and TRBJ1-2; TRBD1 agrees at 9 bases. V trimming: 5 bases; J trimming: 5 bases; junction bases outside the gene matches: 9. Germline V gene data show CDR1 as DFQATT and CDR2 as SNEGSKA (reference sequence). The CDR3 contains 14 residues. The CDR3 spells CSAPAGGTGYGYTF. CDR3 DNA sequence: TGCAGTGCTCCCGCCGGGGGGACAGGGTATGGCTACACCTTC.

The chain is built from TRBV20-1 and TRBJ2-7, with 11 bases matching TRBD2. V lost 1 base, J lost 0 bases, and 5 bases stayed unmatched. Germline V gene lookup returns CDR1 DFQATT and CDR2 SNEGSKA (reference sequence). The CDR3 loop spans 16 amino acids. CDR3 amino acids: CSARVASGGSSYEQYF. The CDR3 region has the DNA TGCAGTGCTAGAGTGGCTAGCGGGGGGAGCTCCTACGAGCAGTACTTC.

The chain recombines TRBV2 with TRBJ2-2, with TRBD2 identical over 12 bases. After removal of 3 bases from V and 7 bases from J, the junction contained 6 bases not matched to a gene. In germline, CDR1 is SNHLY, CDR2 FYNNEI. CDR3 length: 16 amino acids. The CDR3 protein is CASSDALAGGGGELFF. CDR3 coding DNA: TGTGCCAGCAGTGACGCACTAGCGGGAGGAGGCGGGGAGCTGTTTTTT.

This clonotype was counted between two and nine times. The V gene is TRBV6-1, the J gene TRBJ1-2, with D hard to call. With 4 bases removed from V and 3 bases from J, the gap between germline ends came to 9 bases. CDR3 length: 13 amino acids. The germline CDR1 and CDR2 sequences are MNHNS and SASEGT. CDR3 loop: CASSVGLDYGYTF. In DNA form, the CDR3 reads TGTGCCAGCAGTGTGGGGTTGGACTATGGCTACACCTTC.

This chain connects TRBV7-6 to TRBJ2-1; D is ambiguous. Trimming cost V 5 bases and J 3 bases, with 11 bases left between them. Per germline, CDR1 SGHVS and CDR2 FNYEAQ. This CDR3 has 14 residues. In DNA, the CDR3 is TGTGCCAGCAGCCCTATGGCGAACTACAATGAGCAGTTCTTC. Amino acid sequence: CASSPMANYNEQFF.

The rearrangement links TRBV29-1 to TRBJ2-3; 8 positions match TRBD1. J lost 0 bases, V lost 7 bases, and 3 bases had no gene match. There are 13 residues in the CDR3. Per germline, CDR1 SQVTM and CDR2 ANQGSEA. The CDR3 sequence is CSGGQASTDTQYF. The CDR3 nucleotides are TGCAGCGGGGGACAGGCTAGCACAGATACGCAGTATTTT.

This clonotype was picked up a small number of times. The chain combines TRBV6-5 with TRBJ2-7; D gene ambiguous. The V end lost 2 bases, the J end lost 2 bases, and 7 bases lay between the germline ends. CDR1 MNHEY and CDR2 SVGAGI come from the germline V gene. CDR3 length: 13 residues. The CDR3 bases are TGTGCCAGCAGTTACCGGCCTGCCTACGAGCAGTACTTC. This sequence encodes CASSYRPAYEQYF.

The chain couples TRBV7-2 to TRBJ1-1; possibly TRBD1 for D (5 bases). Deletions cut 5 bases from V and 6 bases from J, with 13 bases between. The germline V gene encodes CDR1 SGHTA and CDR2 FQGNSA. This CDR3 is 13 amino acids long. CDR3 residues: CASSTQGASEAFF. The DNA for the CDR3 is TGTGCCAGCAGCACGCAGGGTGCCTCTGAAGCTTTCTTT. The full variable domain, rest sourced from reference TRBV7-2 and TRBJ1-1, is GAGVSQSPSNKVTEKGKDVELRCDPISGHTALYWYRQSLGQGLEFLIYFQGNSAPDKSGLPSDRFSAERTGGSVSTLTIQRTQQEDSAVYLCASSTQGASEAFFGQGTRLTVV.

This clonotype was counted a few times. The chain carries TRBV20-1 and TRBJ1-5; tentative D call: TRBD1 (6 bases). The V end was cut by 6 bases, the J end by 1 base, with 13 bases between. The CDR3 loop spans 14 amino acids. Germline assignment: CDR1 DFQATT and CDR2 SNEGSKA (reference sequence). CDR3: CSAFTGTSNQPQHF. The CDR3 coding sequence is TGCAGTGCCTTCACCGGGACAAGCAATCAGCCCCAGCATTTT.

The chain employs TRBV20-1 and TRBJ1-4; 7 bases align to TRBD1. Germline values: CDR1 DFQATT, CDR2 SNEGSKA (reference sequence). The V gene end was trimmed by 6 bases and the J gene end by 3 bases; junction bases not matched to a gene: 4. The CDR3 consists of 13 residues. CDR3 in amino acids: CSAAGGANEKLFF. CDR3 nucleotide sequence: TGCAGTGCCGCAGGGGGGGCTAATGAAAAACTGTTTTTT.

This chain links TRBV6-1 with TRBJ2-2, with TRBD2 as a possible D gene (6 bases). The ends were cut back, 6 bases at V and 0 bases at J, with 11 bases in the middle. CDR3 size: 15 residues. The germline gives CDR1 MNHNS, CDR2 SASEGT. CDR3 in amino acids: CASRLAVANTGELFF. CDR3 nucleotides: TGTGCCAGCAGGTTAGCGGTAGCGAACACCGGGGAGCTGTTTTTT.

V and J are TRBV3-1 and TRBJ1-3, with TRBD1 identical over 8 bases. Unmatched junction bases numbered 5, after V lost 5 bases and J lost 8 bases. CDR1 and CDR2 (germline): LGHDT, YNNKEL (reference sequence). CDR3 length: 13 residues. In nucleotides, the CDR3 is TGTGCCAGCAGCTCAGACAGGGGAGACACCATATATTTT. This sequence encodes CASSSDRGDTIYF.